The clone carrying this TCR beta chain was observed at least ten times. Its specificity is not known. The data were obtained in a study of T cells in Graves' hyperthyroidism and ophthalmopathy. Whole-study findings and limits: Blood samples included most of the expanded thyroid clonotypes exceeding 0.001. Ophthalmopathy was identified by the model a median about 6.4 months ahead of onset. Researchers report that a 13 V-J model separated ophthalmopathy from stable hyperthyroidism.

Reasons for excluding patients were uncontrolled infection, other autoimmune disease, pregnancy or lactation. There were TCR beta CDR3 regions amplified from RNA transcripts. First-round RT-PCR targeting the TCR CDR3 was performed with the HTBI primer set. MiXCR, run by TCRdb on the multiplex PCR reads, gives a single entry per CDR3 protein. The sample contains around 800,000 distinct CDR3 sequences, around 39% of which appear only once. This CDR3 is built from 12 residues. CDR1 SQVTM and CDR2 ANQGSEA come from the germline V gene. V was clipped by 7 bases and J by 7 bases, with 16 bases between them.

This sequence originates from a man younger than 30 with Graves' hyperthyroidism. This chain links TRBV29-1 with TRBJ1-1; D unresolved. The sample consisted of blood. The CDR3 DNA sequence: TGCAGCGCTGTTTCCGGCGGTAGTGAAGCTTTCTTT. Translated, it gives CSAVSGGSEAFF.